The entry that follows covers one T cell receptor (beta chain) sequence. The data originate from a study of blood T cell repertoires in COVID-19. Study background: Samples representing acute and convalescent COVID-19 were sourced from the United States, Italy and Spain.

The CDR3 contains 15 residues. V lost 0 bases and J 4 bases, leaving 11 bases between the germline ends. CDR1 is SGDLS and CDR2 is YYNGEE in the germline V gene. Generated by immunoSEQ multiplex PCR, the TCRdb table keeps only in-frame clones and is missing some. The sample lists 300,000 to 400,000 clones, approximately 86% occurring once. The material sequenced was peripheral blood. The source is a human donor in a cohort sampled during active COVID-19. J is TRBJ1-3 and V is TRBV9; D is perhaps TRBD1 (5 bases). The CDR3 region is CASSVGGDRGNTIYF. DNA for the CDR3: TGTGCCAGCAGCGTAGGGGGCGATAGAGGAAACACCATATATTTT.